This T cell receptor (beta chain) appears in the sequencing data of a study of immune evolution from preneoplasia to lung adenocarcinoma. General study findings and limits: Top clone frequencies peaked in normal lung, apparently declining through invasive adenocarcinoma. Later-stage lesions appeared to have more T cells, more diversity, less clonality.

H&E slides confirmed each diagnosis, reviewed by two pathologists independently. Sequencing used immunoSEQ multiplex PCR; TCRdb keeps in-frame clones, though not all of them. The sample lists just under 2,000 clones, 80% to 90% seen once, with 9.5% to 12% in the top ten. As concerns this clone: The antigen remains unidentified.

Germline CDR1 reads SGHDT; CDR2 reads YYEEEE. This CDR3 comprises 17 residues. The J segment lost 0 bases and the V segment lost 0 bases, leaving 8 bases of the junction unmatched. The chain couples TRBV5-6 to TRBJ2-7; TRBD2 aligns across 8 bases. Input material: FFPE adjacent normal lung tissue. This receptor was taken from a person aged 65 to 79 with lung adenocarcinoma. The CDR3 DNA follows: TGTGCCAGCAGCTTGGTACTAGCGGCCAACCCCTCCTACGAGCAGTACTTC. As protein: CASSLVLAANPSYEQYF.